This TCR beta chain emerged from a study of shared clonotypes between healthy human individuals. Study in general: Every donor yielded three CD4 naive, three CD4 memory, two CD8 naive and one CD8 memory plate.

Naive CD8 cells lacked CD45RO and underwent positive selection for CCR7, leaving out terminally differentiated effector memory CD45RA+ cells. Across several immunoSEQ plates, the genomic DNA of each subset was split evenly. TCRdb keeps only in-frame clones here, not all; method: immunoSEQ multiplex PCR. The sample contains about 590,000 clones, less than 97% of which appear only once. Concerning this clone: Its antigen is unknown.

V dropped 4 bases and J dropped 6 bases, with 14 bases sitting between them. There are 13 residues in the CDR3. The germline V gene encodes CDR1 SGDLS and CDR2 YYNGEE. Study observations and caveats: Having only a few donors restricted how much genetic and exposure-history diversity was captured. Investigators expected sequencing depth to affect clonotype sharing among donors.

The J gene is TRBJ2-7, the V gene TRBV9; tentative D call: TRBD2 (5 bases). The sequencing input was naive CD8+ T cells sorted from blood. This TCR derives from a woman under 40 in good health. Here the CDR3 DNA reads TGTGCCAGCAGCCCACGGACTGACGGCGAGCAGTACTTC. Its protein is CASSPRTDGEQYF. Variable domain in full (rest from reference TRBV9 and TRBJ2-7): DSGVTQTPKHLITATGQRVTLRCSPRSGDLSVYWYQQSLDQGLQFLIQYYNGEERAKGNILERFSAQQFPDLHSELNLSSLELGDSALYFCASSPRTDGEQYFGPGTRLTVT.